This T cell receptor beta chain emerged from a study of blood T cells in healthy people across ages. This clonotype was detected many times. Primed by a sample-barcoded 5' primer and a J-beta primer mix, a second PCR proceeded for about 7 to 11 cycles. TCRdb reprocessed the 5' RACE reads via MiXCR and lists one record per CDR3 protein. The table lists approximately 800,000 distinct CDR3 sequences, 30% to 45% of them singletons. Looked up from germline, CDR1 is SGHTA and CDR2 is FQGNSA. With V trimmed by 4 bases and J by 8 bases, 4 bases remained unmatched. This CDR3 region has 14 residues. Each donor was a healthy Caucasian individual from Russia, aged roughly 6 to 95.

This sequence was found in a man aged 18 to 35 in good health. The chain joins TRBV7-2 to TRBJ2-1; 11 positions match TRBD2. What was sequenced was blood. This CDR3 reads CASSSASGGHEQFF. CDR3 bases: TGTGCCAGCAGCTCTGCTAGCGGGGGGCATGAGCAGTTCTTC.